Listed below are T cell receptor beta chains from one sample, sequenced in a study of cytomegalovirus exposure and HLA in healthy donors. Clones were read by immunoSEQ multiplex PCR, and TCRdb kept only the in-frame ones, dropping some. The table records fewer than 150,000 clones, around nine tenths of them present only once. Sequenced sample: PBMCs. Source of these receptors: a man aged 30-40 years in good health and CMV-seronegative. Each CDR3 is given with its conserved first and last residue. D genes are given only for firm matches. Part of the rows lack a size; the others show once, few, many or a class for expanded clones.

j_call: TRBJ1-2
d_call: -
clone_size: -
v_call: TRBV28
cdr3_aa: CASMVFQRQGGYTF
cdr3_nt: TGTGCCAGCATGGTTTTTCAGAGGCAGGGTGGCTACACCTTC

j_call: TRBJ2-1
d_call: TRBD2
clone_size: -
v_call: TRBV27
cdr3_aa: CASSPGTSGYNEQFF
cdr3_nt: TGTGCCAGCAGTCCTGGGACTAGCGGCTACAATGAGCAGTTCTTC

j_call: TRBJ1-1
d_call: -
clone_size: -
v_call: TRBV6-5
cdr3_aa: CASSSVDPTKEAFF
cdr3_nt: TGTGCCAGCAGTTCTGTCGACCCTACTAAAGAAGCTTTCTTT

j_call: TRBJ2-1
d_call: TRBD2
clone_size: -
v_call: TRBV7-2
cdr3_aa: CASSLVGSSGNEQFF
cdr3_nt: TGTGCCAGCAGCTTAGTAGGATCTAGCGGCAATGAGCAGTTCTTC

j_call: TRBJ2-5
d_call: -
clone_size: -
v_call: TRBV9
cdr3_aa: CASSVGGAEETQYF
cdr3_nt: TGTGCCAGCAGCGTAGGGGGCGCGGAAGAGACCCAGTACTTC

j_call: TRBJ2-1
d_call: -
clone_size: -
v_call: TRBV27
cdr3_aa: CASNHASGYSSYNEQFF
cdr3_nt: TGTGCCAGCAACCACGCGAGCGGGTACAGCTCCTACAATGAGCAGTTCTTC

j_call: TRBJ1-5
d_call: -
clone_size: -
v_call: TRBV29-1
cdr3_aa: CSVGGSNQPQHF
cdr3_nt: TGCAGCGTTGGGGGCAGCAATCAGCCCCAGCATTTT

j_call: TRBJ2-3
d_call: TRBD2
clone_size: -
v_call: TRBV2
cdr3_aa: CATRDYPTDTQYF
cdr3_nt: TGTGCCACCCGGGACTACCCCACAGATACGCAGTATTTT

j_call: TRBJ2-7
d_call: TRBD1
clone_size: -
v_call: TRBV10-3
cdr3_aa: CAISVDRDRAIYEQYF
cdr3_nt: TGTGCCATCAGTGTGGACCGGGACAGGGCCATTTACGAGCAGTACTTC

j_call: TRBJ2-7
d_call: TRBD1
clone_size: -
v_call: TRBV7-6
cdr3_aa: CASSPGTGRSLSYEQYF
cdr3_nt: TGTGCCAGCAGCCCTGGGACAGGGAGGTCTCTTTCCTACGAGCAGTACTTC

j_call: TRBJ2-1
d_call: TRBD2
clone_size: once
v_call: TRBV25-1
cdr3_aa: CASSDGGLAGYNEQFF
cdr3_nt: TGTGCCAGCAGTGATGGGGGACTAGCGGGTTACAATGAGCAGTTCTTC

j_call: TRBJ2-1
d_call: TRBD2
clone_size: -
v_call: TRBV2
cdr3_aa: CARGSGSEASYNEQFF
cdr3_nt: TGTGCCAGAGGTAGCGGGAGCGAGGCGTCCTACAATGAGCAGTTCTTC

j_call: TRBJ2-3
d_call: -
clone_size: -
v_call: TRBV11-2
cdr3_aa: CASSLQGSNTDTQYF
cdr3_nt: TGTGCCAGCAGCTTACAGGGTTCAAACACAGATACGCAGTATTTT

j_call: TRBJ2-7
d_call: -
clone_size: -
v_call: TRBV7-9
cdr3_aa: CASSQILLEQYF
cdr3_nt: TGTGCCAGCAGCCAGATCCTCCTCGAGCAGTACTTC

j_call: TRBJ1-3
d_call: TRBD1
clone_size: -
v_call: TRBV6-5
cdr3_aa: CASSASGGSGNTIYF
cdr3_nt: TGTGCCAGCAGTGCTTCAGGGGGATCTGGAAACACCATATATTTT

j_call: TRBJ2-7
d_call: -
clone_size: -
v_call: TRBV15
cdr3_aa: CATSRDIQGKEQYF
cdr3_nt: TGTGCCACCAGCAGAGATATACAGGGTAAGGAGCAGTACTTC

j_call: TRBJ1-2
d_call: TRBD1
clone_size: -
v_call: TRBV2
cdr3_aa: CASRGETGWRNGYTF
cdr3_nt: TGTGCCAGCAGAGGGGAGACAGGGTGGAGGAATGGCTACACCTTC

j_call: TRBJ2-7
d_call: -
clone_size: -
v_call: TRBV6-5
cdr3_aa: CASSYFDEQYF
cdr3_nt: TGTGCCAGCAGTTATTTCGACGAGCAGTACTTC

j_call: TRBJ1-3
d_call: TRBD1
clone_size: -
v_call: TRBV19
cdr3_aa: CASRSVRGGAGNTIYF
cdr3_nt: TGTGCCAGTAGATCGGTGAGAGGGGGCGCCGGAAACACCATATATTTT

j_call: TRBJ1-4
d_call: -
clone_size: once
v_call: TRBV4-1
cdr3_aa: CASQGGELGF
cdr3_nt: TGCGCCAGCCAAGGGGGGGAGTTAGGTTTT

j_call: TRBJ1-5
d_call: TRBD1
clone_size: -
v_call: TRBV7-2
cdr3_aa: CASSPGTGWNQPQHF
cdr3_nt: TGTGCCAGCAGCCCCGGGACAGGGTGGAATCAGCCCCAGCATTTT

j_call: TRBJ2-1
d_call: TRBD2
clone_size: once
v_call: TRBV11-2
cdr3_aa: CASSLDGGRAGNEQFF
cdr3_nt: TGTGCCAGCAGCTTAGACGGCGGGAGGGCCGGGAATGAGCAGTTCTTC

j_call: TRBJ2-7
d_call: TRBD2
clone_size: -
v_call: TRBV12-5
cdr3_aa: CASGFGTGGGYEQYF
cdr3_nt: TGTGCTAGTGGTTTTGGAACGGGAGGGGGCTACGAGCAGTACTTC

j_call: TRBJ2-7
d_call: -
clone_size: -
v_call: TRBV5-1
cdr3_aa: CASSLAQGSTYEQYF
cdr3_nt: TGCGCCAGCAGCTTGGCCCAGGGATCTACCTACGAGCAGTACTTC

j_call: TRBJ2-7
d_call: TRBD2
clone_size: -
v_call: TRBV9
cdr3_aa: CASSVVAGAHEQYF
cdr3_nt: TGTGCCAGCAGCGTAGTGGCGGGAGCTCACGAGCAGTACTTC

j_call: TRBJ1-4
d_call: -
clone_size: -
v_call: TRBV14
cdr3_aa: CASSQDRTATNEKLFF
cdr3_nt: TGTGCCAGCAGCCAAGATCGGACAGCAACTAATGAAAAACTGTTTTTT

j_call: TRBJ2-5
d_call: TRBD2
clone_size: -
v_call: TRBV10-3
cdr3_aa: CAISPPESGGQETQYF
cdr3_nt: TGTGCCATCAGTCCTCCTGAGTCGGGAGGACAAGAGACCCAGTACTTC

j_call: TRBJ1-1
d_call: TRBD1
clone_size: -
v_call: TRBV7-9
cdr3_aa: CASSLAQGAITRGTEAFF
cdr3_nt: TGTGCCAGCAGCTTAGCGCAGGGGGCGATTACACGTGGCACTGAAGCTTTCTTT

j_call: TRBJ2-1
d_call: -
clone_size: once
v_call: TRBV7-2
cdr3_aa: CASSRGTSYNEQFF
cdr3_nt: TGTGCCAGCAGCCGGGGTACCTCCTACAATGAGCAGTTCTTC

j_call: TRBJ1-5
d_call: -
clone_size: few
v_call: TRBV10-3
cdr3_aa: CAIREDRGYGQPQHF
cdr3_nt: TGTGCCATCAGGGAGGACCGGGGATATGGTCAGCCCCAGCATTTT

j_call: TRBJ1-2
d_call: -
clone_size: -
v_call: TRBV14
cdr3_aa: CASSQESGSYGYTF
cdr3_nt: TGTGCCAGCAGCCAAGAATCGGGTTCCTATGGCTACACCTTC

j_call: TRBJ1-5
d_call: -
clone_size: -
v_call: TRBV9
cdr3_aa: CASSVEQGNQPQHF
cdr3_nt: TGTGCCAGCAGCGTAGAGCAGGGCAATCAGCCCCAGCATTTT

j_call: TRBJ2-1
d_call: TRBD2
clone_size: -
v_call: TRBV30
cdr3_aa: CAWSLTSGAYNEQFF
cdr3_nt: TGTGCCTGGAGTTTGACTAGCGGGGCCTACAATGAGCAGTTCTTC

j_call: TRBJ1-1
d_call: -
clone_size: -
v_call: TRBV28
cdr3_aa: CACSAPGTPNTEAFF
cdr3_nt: TGTGCCTGTTCAGCCCCCGGGACTCCAAACACTGAAGCTTTCTTT

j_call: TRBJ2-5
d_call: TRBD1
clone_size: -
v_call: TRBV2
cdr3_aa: CASTRDRAQETQYF
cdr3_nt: TGTGCCAGCACTCGGGACAGGGCTCAAGAGACCCAGTACTTC

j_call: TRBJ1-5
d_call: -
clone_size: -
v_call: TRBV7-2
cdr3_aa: CASSLEGSRARQPQHF
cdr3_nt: TGTGCCAGCAGCTTAGAGGGGTCCCGGGCACGTCAGCCCCAGCATTTT

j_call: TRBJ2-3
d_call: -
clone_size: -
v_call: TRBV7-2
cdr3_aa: CASSLAPTRTSTDTQYF
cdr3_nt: TGTGCCAGCAGCTTAGCCCCGACTCGCACTAGCACAGATACGCAGTATTTT

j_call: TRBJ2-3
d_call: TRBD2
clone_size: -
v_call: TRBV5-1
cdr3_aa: CASCRLAGVGDTQYF
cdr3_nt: TGCGCCAGCTGCCGCCTAGCGGGAGTAGGAGATACGCAGTATTTT

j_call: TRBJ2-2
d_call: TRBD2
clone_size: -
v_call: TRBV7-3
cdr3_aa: CASSQGLAGPTGELFF
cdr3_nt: TGTGCCAGCAGCCAGGGACTAGCGGGACCCACCGGGGAGCTGTTTTTT

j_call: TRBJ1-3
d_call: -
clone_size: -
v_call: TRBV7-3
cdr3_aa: CASSLGGSGNTIYF
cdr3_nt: TGTGCCAGCAGCTTAGGGGGGTCTGGAAACACCATATATTTT

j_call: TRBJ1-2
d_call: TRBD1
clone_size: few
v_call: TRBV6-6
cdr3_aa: CASSRGQGAIGYTF
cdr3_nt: TGTGCCAGCAGCCGAGGACAGGGGGCGATTGGCTACACCTTC

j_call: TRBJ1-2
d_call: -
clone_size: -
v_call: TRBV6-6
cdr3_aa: CASSPGQDYGYTF
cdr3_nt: TGTGCCAGCAGCCCAGGGCAGGACTATGGCTACACCTTC

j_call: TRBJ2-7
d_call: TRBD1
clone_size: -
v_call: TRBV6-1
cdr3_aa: CASRAGQGVTYEQYF
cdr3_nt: TGTGCCAGCAGGGCCGGACAGGGGGTTACCTACGAGCAGTACTTC

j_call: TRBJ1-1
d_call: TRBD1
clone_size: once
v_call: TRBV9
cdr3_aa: CASSATGTEPEAFF
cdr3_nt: TGTGCCAGCAGCGCGACCGGGACAGAGCCTGAAGCTTTCTTT

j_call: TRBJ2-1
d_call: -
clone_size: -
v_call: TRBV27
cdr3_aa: CASRDLALSYNEQFF
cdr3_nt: TGTGCCAGCAGAGATTTGGCCCTCTCCTACAATGAGCAGTTCTTC

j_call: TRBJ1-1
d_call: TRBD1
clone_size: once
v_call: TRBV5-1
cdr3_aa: CASSSQTGSMNTEAFF
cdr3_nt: TGCGCCAGCAGCTCCCAGACAGGGAGCATGAACACTGAAGCTTTCTTT

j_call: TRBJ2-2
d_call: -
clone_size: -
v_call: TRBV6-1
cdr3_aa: CASSENPGNTGELFF
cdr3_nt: TGTGCCAGCAGTGAAAACCCGGGAAACACCGGGGAGCTGTTTTTT

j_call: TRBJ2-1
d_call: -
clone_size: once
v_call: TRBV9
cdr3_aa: CASSTRTGGKYNEQFF
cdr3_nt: TGTGCCAGCAGCACCCGGACTGGAGGGAAATACAATGAGCAGTTCTTC

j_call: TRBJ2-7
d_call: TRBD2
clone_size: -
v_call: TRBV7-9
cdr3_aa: CASSFARSGAEQYF
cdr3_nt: TGTGCCAGCAGCTTCGCCCGTAGCGGGGCCGAGCAGTACTTC

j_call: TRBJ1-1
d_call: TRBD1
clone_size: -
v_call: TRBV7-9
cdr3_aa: CASSLSDRENTEAFF
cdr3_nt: TGTGCCAGCAGCTTATCAGACAGGGAGAACACTGAAGCTTTCTTT

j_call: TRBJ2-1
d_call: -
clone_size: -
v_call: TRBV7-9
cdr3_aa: CASSFEMNEQFF
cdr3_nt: TGTGCCAGCAGCTTTGAGATGAATGAGCAGTTCTTC

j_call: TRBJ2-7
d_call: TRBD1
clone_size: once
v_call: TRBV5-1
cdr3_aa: CASSRGQGTYEQYF
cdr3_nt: TGCGCCAGCAGCAGGGGACAGGGCACCTACGAGCAGTACTTC

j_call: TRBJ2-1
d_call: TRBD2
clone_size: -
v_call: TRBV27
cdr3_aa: CASSLLGLAGGERNEQFF
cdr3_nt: TGTGCCAGCAGTTTATTGGGGCTAGCGGGAGGTGAGAGGAATGAGCAGTTCTTC

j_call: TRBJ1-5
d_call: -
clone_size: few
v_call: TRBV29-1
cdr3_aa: CSVELGGKGQPQHF
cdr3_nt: TGCAGCGTTGAACTCGGAGGGAAAGGTCAGCCCCAGCATTTT

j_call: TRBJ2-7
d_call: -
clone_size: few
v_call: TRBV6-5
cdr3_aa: CASSYQQGSYEQYF
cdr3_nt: TGTGCCAGCAGCTACCAACAGGGCTCCTACGAGCAGTACTTC

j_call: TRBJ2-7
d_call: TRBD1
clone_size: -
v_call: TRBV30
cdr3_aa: CAWGTGYEQYF
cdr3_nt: TGTGCCTGGGGGACAGGCTACGAGCAGTACTTC

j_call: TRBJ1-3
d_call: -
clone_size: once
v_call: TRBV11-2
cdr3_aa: CASSLFLPDTGSSGNTIYF
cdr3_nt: TGTGCCAGCAGCTTGTTCTTGCCGGACACGGGTTCTTCTGGAAACACCATATATTTT

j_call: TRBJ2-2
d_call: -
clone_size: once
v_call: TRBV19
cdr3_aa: CASGAGTDTGELFF
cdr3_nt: TGTGCCAGTGGGGCGGGGACAGACACCGGGGAGCTGTTTTTT